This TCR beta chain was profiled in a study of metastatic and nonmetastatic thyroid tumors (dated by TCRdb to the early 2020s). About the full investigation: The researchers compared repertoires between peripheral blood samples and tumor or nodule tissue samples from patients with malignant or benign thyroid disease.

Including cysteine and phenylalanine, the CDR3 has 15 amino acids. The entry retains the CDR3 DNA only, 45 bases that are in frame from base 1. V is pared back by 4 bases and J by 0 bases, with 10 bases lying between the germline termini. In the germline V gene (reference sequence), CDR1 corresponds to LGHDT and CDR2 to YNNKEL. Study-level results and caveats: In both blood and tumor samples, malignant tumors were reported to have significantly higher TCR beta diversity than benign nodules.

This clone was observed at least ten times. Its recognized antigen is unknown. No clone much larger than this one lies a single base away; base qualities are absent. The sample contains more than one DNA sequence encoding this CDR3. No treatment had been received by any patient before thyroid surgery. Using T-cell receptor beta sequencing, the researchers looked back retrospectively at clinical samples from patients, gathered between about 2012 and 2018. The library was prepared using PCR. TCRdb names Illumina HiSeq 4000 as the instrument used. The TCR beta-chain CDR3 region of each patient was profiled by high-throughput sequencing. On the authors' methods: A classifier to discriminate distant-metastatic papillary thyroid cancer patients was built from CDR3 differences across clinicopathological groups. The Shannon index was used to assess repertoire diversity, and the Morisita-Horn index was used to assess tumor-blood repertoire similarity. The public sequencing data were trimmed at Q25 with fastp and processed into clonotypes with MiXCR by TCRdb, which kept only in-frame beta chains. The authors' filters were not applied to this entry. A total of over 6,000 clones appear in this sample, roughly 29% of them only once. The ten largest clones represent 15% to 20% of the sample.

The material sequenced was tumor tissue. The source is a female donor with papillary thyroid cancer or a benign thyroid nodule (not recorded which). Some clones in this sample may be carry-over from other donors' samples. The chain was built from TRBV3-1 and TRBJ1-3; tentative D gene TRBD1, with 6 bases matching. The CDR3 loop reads CASSRDTHSGNTIYF. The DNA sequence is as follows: TGTGCCAGCAGCCGGGACACGCACTCTGGAAACACCATATATTTT.